The clone carrying this T cell receptor beta chain was observed many times. Its antigen is as yet unknown. This entry belongs to a study of neurological immune-mediated disorders. General study findings and limits: Phylogenetically, 18 of 34 multiple sclerosis patients' repertoires fell into one related-CDR3 cluster, a possible signature.

The length of the CDR3 is 14 residues. The V gene's germline CDR1 is SGHTA and CDR2 FQGTGA. V gave up 5 bases and J gave up 3 bases; unmatched junction bases: 6. Each TCR transcript was tagged with a 10-nucleotide random UMI during 5'RACE. TCRdb re-called the 5' RACE reads through MiXCR, storing one row per CDR3 protein. The sample holds about 62,000 distinct CDR3 sequences, 3% to 4% seen once. The chain joins TRBV7-3 to TRBJ2-7; 8 nucleotides agree with TRBD2. The TCR sequence derives from a woman aged 50 to 60 with multiple sclerosis. The sample taken for sequencing was PBMCs. The CDR3 reads CASSPPGLGYEQYF. CDR3 coding DNA: TGTGCCAGCAGCCCCCCGGGACTAGGCTACGAGCAGTACTTC.